Following are 16 T cell receptor beta chains from one sample sequenced in a study of cytomegalovirus exposure and HLA in healthy donors. The study ran its PCR with 60 Vbeta and 13 Jbeta primers. Profiled with immunoSEQ multiplex PCR; TCRdb holds only in-frame clones, not every one. Here the sample spans more than 110,000 clones, roughly 78% being singletons. Material for sequencing was PBMCs. All receptors derive from a man aged 30-40 years in good health and CMV-seronegative.

The sample holds a few counts of this clone. The J gene is TRBJ1-3, the V gene TRBV28; D perhaps matches TRBD1 (6 bases). Germline loops: CDR1 MDHEN, CDR2 SYDVKM. V lost 5 bases, J lost 2 bases, and 13 bases lay in between. This CDR3 has 15 residues. DNA for the CDR3: TGTGCCAGCAGTGGAACAGGGAGTACTGGAAACACCATATATTTT. It encodes CASSGTGSTGNTIYF.

The gene calls are TRBV27 and TRBJ2-7; D may be TRBD1 (5 bases). CDR1 and CDR2 (germline): MNHEY, SMNVEV (reference sequence). The CDR3 is 16 amino acids. V lost 2 bases and J lost 7, with 21 bases in between. CDR3 amino acids: CASSLTPEPIRAEQYF. CDR3 nucleotide sequence: TGTGCCAGCAGTTTAACCCCAGAACCAATCAGGGCGGAGCAGTACTTC.

The chain combines TRBV18 with TRBJ1-2, with D possibly TRBD1 on 6 matching bases. Per germline, CDR1 KGHSH and CDR2 LQKENI. V was trimmed by 5 bases and J by 4 bases, leaving 11 bases between them. The CDR3 totals 13 residues. This CDR3 is CASSGGAGYGYTF. The DNA of the CDR3 is TGTGCCAGCTCAGGGGGCGCGGGCTATGGCTACACCTTC.

This clone appeared once. This chain connects TRBV27 to TRBJ2-7; no reliable D call. The V and J ends lost 6 bases and 3 bases respectively, with 12 bases between them. There are 13 residues in the CDR3. CDR1 and CDR2 from the germline V gene are MNHEY and SMNVEV (reference sequence). The CDR3 nucleotides read TGTGCCAGCAGCTTTGGGCCCCTCTACGAGCAGTACTTC. This gives the protein CASSFGPLYEQYF.

CDR3 coding DNA: TGTGCCAGCAGCTCCCCACAGGGGGTCCTCCTAACCGCTGGAAACACCATATATTTT. Protein: CASSSPQGVLLTAGNTIYF. This sequence joins TRBV7-9 and TRBJ1-3, with TRBD1 identical over 8 bases. V shed 4 bases and J 2 bases; nucleotides not matched to a gene: 16. This CDR3 has 19 amino acids. Germline values: CDR1 SEHNR, CDR2 FQNEAQ (reference sequence).

The J gene is TRBJ1-2, the V gene TRBV7-8; the D gene is possibly TRBD1 (5 bases). Germline V gene sequence: CDR1 SGHVS, CDR2 FQNEAQ. V dropped 5 bases and J dropped 1 base, with 8 bases sitting between them. This CDR3 region has 13 residues. Here the CDR3 reads CASSPDSNYGYTF. The CDR3 region has the DNA TGTGCCAGCAGCCCAGACAGTAACTATGGCTACACCTTC. The full variable domain, completed using reference TRBV7-8 and TRBJ1-2, is GAGVSQSPRYKVAKRGQDVALRCDPISGHVSLFWYQQALGQGPEFLTYFQNEAQLDKSGLPSDRFFAERPEGSVSTLKIQRTQQEDSAVYLCASSPDSNYGYTFGSGTRLTVV.

This clone appeared once. V is TRBV6-5 and J is TRBJ1-2; 8 nucleotides line up with TRBD1. V lost 5 bases, J lost 4 bases, and 9 bases stayed unmatched. Germline lookup yields CDR1 MNHEY and CDR2 SVGAGI. This CDR3 contains 15 residues. The CDR3 loop is CASSRGQGRLYGYTF. Written as DNA, the CDR3 is TGTGCCAGCAGTCGTGGACAGGGCAGACTCTATGGCTACACCTTC.

The chain uses TRBV5-1 and TRBJ2-7; TRBD1 agrees at 7 bases. CDR1 SGHRS and CDR2 YFSETQ come from the germline V gene. J gave up 3 bases and V 4 bases, and 4 bases lay outside the gene matches. The CDR3 has 13 amino acids. The CDR3 nucleotides are TGCGCCAGCAGCGTGACAGGGTTCTACGAGCAGTACTTC. Amino acids: CASSVTGFYEQYF.

In regard to this clone: An end of the junction differs from the germline gene, which may be a read error. The rearrangement uses TRBV2 and TRBJ1-5; D is unresolved. Germline loops: CDR1 SNHLY, CDR2 FYNNEI. There are 14 residues in the CDR3. CDR3 region: CASSELGGNQPQNF. The CDR3 bases are TGTGCCAGCAGTGAACTCGGAGGGAATCAGCCCCAGAATTTT. Variable domain in full (rest from reference TRBV2 and TRBJ1-5): EPEVTQTPSHQVTQMGQEVILRCVPISNHLYFYWYRQILGQKVEFLVSFYNNEISEKSEIFDDQFSVERPDGSNFTLKIRSTKLEDSAMYFCASSELGGNQPQNFGDGTRLSIL.

This chain connects TRBV5-1 to TRBJ1-2; 7 bases fit TRBD1. V lost 3 bases, J lost 4 bases, and 3 bases stayed unmatched. The CDR3 consists of 13 residues. CDR1 is SGHRS and CDR2 is YFSETQ in the germline V gene. The CDR3 sequence is CASSSTGIYGYTF. The CDR3 DNA is TGCGCCAGCAGCTCGACAGGGATCTATGGCTACACCTTC.

V and J are TRBV11-2 and TRBJ2-5, with 8 bases matching TRBD2. The CDR3 sequence is 15 residues long. Germline V gene lookup returns CDR1 SGHAT and CDR2 FQNNGV. Trimming removed 1 base from V and 5 bases from J; junction bases left unmatched: 6. The DNA for the CDR3 is TGTGCCAGCAGCTTAGTTCCCCCGGGAGGGGAGACCCAGTACTTC. This encodes CASSLVPPGGETQYF.

This rearrangement joins TRBV4-2 to TRBJ2-7; 11 bases are shared with TRBD2. The CDR3 covers 16 residues. CDR1 is LGHNA, CDR2 YNFKEQ, per germline. Trimming took 4 bases from V and 3 from J; bases not matched to a gene: 8. As DNA, the CDR3 is TGTGCCAGCAGCCCCGGGCTAGCGGGGGGCCACTACGAGCAGTACTTC. Translation: CASSPGLAGGHYEQYF.

The rearrangement uses TRBV19 and TRBJ1-2; TRBD1 might be the D (5 bases). Trimming removed 3 bases at V and 0 bases at J, with 14 bases between. The germline V gene encodes CDR1 LNHDA and CDR2 SQIVND (reference sequence). The CDR3 is 16 amino acids. The CDR3 is CASSMGPRAANYGYTF. CDR3 bases: TGTGCCAGTAGTATGGGGCCTAGGGCTGCTAACTATGGCTACACCTTC.

The chain links TRBV10-3 to TRBJ1-5, with D hard to call. This CDR3 is 13 amino acids long. Germline assignment: CDR1 ENHRY and CDR2 SYGVKD. Trimming removed 7 bases at V and 5 bases at J, with 12 bases between. CDR3 amino acids: CAITGGEDQPQHF. The CDR3 coding sequence is TGTGCCATCACGGGAGGAGAGGATCAGCCCCAGCATTTT.

CDR3 in DNA: TGCGCCAGCAGCAGCGGGACTTCCTACGAGCAGTACTTC. This translates into CASSSGTSYEQYF. This chain connects TRBV5-1 to TRBJ2-7; 7 bases fit TRBD2. Germline loops: CDR1 SGHRS, CDR2 YFSETQ. Trimming at V came to 4 bases and at J to 1 base, leaving 2 bases not matched to a gene. This CDR3 comprises 13 residues. The complete variable domain, with remaining parts taken from reference TRBV5-1 and TRBJ2-7, reads KAGVTQTPRYLIKTRGQQVTLSCSPISGHRSVSWYQQTPGQGLQFLFEYFSETQRNKGNFPGRFSGRQFSNSRSEMNVSTLELGDSALYLCASSSGTSYEQYFGPGTRLTVT.

The CDR3 protein is CASSLGAGKVTEAFF. The DNA of the CDR3 is TGTGCCAGCAGCTTAGGCGCAGGGAAGGTCACTGAAGCTTTCTTT. The chain links TRBV7-9 to TRBJ1-1; TRBD1 might be the D (5 bases). Germline lookup yields CDR1 SEHNR and CDR2 FQNEAQ (reference sequence). The CDR3 has 15 residues. Trimming cost V 1 base and J 4 bases, with 13 bases left between them.